Sequencing of this TCR beta chain was carried out in a study of blood T cell repertoires in COVID-19. Turning to the study itself: COVID-19 samples collected from the United States, Italy and Spain covered acute and convalescent phases. PBMCs, B-cell-depleted T cells, or T cells were the source of the cDNA or gDNA that made up the material.

Participants were aged roughly 18 to 90 years, lived in roughly 23 US areas, and enrolled virtually. Which cohort a participant joined came from the clinical history participants gave. CDR1 and CDR2 from the germline V gene are MDHEN and SYDVKM. This CDR3 is 16 amino acids long. Germline trimming cut 5 bases from V and 5 bases from J; bases unmatched to any gene: 12. Assay used: immunoSEQ multiplex PCR; TCRdb lists only in-frame clones, some missing. The profile shows some 230,000 clones, 75% to 90% of them singletons. Sequencing was done on a sample of PBMCs or T cells enriched from blood (not recorded which). This TCR came from a woman under 30 in a cohort exposed to, infected with or recovered from COVID-19 (not recorded which). The chain couples TRBV28 to TRBJ1-5; 7 positions match TRBD1. The DNA of the CDR3 is TGTGCCAGCAGTCTAGGAACAGGGGCTGGGGATCAGCCCCAGCATTTT. This translates into CASSLGTGAGDQPQHF.